This T cell receptor (beta chain) was retrieved from a study of blood T cells in healthy people across ages. Trimming shortened V by 5 bases and J by 9 bases, and 20 bases separated the two germline ends. This CDR3 is 14 amino acids long. Per the germline V gene, CDR1 is SEHNR and CDR2 is FQNEAQ (reference sequence). Through a sample-barcoded 5' primer and a J-beta primer mix, a second PCR was run for 7 to 11 cycles. Every molecule of cDNA carried a tag from a template-switch adaptor with 12 random nucleotides. Via MiXCR, TCRdb re-called the 5' RACE reads, giving one row per CDR3 protein. Among roughly 1.9 million distinct CDR3 sequences listed, approximately 40% were seen once.

Sequencing input: blood. The rearrangement joins TRBV7-9 to TRBJ2-7; a weak D match, TRBD2 (5 bases). This clonotype was obtained from a human donor in good health. CDR3 sequence (DNA): TGTGCCAGCAGCAGGGAAGGACTGAGCCTACGGCAGTACTTC. Residues: CASSREGLSLRQYF.